Listed here is a single T cell receptor beta chain. The target antigen is unknown. These data are taken from a study of T cell repertoires in cytomegalovirus infection. Study as a whole: HLA-B-restricted CMV epitopes that are well studied, plus recently identified HLA-C-restricted ones, were used by the study. An indication of both CMV infection and matching HLA type came from public TCR beta signatures.

The study's findings and limits: CMV-specific TCR beta clonotypes restricted by HLA-C dominated the ex vivo response. Carriers of CMV and the relevant HLA type were discriminated by public TCR beta frequency.

MiXCR, applied by TCRdb to the reads, yields one record per CDR3 protein. Among 700,000 to 850,000 distinct CDR3 sequences listed, about 30% were seen once. This CDR3 has 14 residues. V was trimmed by 7 bases and J by 6 bases, leaving 15 bases between them. Sequencing was performed on cultured CD8+ T cells from PBMCs, taken from culture after CMV antigen stimulation. The clonotype comes from a human donor in good health (CMV status not recorded). Some clones in this sample may be carry-over from other donors' samples. The chain couples TRBV12-3 or TRBV12-4 to TRBJ2-2, with TRBD2 as a possible D gene (5 bases). Written as DNA, the CDR3 is TGTGCCAGCACTCCCGAGGGCCCCGCCGGGGAGCTGTTTTTT. Protein: CASTPEGPAGELFF.